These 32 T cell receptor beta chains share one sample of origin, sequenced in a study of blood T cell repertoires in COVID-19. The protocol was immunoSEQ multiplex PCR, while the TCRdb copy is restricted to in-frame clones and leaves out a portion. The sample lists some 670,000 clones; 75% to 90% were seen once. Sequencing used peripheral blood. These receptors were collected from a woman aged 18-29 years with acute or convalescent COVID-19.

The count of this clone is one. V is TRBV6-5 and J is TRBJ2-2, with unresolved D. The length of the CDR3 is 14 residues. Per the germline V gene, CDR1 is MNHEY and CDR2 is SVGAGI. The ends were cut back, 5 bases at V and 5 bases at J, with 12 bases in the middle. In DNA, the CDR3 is TGTGCCAGCAGTCCGTCGTTTCGGACCGGGGAGCTGTTTTTT. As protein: CASSPSFRTGELFF.

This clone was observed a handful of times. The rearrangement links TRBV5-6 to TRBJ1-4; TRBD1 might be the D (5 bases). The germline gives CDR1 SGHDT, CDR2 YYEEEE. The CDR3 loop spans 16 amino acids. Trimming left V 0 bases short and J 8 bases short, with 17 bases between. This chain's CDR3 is CASSLAGAGEGEKLFF. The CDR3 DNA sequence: TGTGCCAGCAGCTTGGCCGGTGCGGGGGAGGGCGAAAAACTGTTTTTT. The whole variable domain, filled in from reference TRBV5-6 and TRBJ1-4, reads DAGVTQSPTHLIKTRGQQVTLRCSPKSGHDTVSWYQQALGQGPQFIFQYYEEEERQRGNFPDRFSGHQFPNYSSELNVNALLLGDSALYLCASSLAGAGEGEKLFFGSGTQLSVL.

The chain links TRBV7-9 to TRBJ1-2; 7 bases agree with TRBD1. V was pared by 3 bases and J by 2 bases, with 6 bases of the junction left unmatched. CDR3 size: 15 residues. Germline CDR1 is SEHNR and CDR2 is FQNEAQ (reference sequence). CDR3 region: CASSFSGTENYGYTF. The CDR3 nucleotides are TGTGCCAGCAGCTTTTCTGGGACAGAGAACTATGGCTACACCTTC. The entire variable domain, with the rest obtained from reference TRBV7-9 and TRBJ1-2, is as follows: DTGVSQNPRHKITKRGQNVTFRCDPISEHNRLYWYRQTLGQGPEFLTYFQNEAQLEKSRLLSDRFSAERPKGSFSTLEIQRTEQGDSAMYLCASSFSGTENYGYTFGSGTRLTVV.

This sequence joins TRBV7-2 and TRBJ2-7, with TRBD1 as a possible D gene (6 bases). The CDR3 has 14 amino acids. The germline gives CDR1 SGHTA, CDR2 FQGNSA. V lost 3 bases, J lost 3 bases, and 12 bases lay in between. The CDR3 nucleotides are TGTGCCAGCAGCTTGGACCGAGGGGGCTACGAGCAGTACTTC. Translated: CASSLDRGGYEQYF.

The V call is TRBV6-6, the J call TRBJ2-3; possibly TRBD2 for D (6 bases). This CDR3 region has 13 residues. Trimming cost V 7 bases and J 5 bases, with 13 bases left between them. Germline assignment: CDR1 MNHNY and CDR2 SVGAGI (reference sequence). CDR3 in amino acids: CASNAQEGDTQYF. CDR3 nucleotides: TGTGCCAGCAACGCTCAGGAGGGAGATACGCAGTATTTT.

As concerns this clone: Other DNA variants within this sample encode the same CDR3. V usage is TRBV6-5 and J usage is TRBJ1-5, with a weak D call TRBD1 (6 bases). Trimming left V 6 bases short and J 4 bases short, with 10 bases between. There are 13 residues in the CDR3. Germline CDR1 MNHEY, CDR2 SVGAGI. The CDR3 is CASRRTGNQPQHF. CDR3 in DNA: TGTGCCAGCAGACGAACAGGGAATCAGCCCCAGCATTTT.

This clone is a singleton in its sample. As DNA, the CDR3 is TGTGCCACCAGCAGACGACAGGGTTACAATGAGCAGTTCTTC. It codes for CATSRRQGYNEQFF. V usage is TRBV24-1 and J usage is TRBJ2-1, with 7 positions matching TRBD1. CDR3 length: 14 residues. Germline CDR1 is KGHDR and CDR2 is SFDVKD. V trimming: 7 bases; J trimming: 4 bases; junction bases outside the gene matches: 6.

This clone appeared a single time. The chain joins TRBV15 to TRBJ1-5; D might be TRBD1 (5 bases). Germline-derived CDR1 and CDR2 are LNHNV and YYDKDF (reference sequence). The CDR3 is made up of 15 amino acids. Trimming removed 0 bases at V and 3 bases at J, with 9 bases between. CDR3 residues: CATSRDRVNNQPQHF. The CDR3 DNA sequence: TGTGCCACCAGCAGAGACAGGGTTAACAATCAGCCCCAGCATTTT.

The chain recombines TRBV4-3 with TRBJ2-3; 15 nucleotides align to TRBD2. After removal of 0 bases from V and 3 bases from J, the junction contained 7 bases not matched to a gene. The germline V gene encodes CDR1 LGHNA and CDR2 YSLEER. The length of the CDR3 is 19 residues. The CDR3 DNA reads TGCGCCAGCAGCCAAGAGCGGACTAGCGGGGGGGCCTGGACAGATACGCAGTATTTT. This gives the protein CASSQERTSGGAWTDTQYF.

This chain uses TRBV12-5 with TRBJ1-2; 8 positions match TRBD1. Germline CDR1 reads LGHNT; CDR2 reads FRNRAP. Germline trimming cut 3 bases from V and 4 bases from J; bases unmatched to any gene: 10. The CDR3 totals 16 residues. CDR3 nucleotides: TGTGCTAGTGGTTTAGTGGTACAGGGGGAGATCTATGGCTACACCTTC. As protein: CASGLVVQGEIYGYTF.

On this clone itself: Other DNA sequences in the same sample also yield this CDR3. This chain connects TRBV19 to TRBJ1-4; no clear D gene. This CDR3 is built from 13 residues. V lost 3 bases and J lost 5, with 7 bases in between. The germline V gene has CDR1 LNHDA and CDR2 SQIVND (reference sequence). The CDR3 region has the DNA TGTGCCAGTAGTATTTCGGGAAATGAAAAACTGTTTTTT. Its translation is CASSISGNEKLFF.

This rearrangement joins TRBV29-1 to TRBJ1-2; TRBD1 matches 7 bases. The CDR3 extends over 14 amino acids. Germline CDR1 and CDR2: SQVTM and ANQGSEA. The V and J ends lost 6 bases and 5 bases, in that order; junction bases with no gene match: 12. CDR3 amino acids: CSVDYGQVGYGYTF. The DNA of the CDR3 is TGCAGCGTAGACTACGGACAGGTTGGATATGGCTACACCTTC.

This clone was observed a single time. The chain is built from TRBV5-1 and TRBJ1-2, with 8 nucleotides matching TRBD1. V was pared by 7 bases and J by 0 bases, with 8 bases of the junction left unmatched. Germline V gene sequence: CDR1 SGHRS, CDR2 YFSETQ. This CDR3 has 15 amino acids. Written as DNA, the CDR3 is TGCGCCAGCTCAGGACAGGGCCCAACTAACTATGGCTACACCTTC. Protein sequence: CASSGQGPTNYGYTF.

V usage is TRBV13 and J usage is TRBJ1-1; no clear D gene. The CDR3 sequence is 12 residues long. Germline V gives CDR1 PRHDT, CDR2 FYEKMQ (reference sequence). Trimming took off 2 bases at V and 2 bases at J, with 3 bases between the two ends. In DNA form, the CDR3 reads TGTGCCAGCAGCTTATTAAACACTGAAGCTTTCTTT. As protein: CASSLLNTEAFF.

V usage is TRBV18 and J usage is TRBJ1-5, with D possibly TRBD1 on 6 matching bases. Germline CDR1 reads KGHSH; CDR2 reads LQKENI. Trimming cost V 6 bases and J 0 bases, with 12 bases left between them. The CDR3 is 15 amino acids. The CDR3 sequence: CASSPDSYSNQPQHF. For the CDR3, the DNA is TGTGCCAGCTCGCCGGACAGTTATAGCAATCAGCCCCAGCATTTT.

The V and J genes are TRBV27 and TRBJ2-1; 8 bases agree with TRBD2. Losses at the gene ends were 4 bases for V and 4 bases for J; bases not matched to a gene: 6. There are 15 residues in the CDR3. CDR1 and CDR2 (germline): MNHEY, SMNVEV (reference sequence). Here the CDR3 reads CASSSSSGGYNEQFF. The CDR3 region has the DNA TGTGCCAGCAGTTCATCCAGCGGGGGATACAATGAGCAGTTCTTC.

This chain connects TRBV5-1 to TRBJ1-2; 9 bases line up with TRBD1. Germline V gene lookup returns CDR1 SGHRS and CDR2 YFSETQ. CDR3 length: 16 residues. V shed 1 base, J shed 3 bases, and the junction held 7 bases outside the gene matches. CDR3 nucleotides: TGCGCCAGCAGCTTGATGGGACAGGGTAGTTACTATGGCTACACCTTC. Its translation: CASSLMGQGSYYGYTF.

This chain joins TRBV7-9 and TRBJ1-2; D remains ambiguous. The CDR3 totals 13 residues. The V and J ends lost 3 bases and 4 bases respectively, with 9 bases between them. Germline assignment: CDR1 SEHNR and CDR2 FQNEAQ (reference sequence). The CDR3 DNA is TGTGCCAGCAGCTTGGTTGGAGCCTATGGCTACACCTTC. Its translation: CASSLVGAYGYTF.

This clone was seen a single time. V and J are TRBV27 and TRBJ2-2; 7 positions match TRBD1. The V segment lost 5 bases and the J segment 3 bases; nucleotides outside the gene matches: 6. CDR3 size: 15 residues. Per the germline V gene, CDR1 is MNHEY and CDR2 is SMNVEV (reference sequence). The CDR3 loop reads CASSPRDSYTGELFF. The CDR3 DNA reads TGTGCCAGCAGTCCGAGGGACAGTTACACCGGGGAGCTGTTTTTT.

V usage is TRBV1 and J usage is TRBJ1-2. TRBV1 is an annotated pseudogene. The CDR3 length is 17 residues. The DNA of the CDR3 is TGCACCAGCAGCCAAGTCTCGGACGGAAACGGTACGGGGGGCTACACCTTC. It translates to CTSSQVSDGNGTGGYTF.

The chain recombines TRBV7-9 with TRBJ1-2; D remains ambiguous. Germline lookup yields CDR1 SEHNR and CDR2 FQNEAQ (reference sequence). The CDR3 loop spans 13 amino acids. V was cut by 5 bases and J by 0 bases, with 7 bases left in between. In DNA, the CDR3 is TGTGCCAGCAGCGAACTTCCTAACTATGGCTACACCTTC. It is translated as CASSELPNYGYTF.

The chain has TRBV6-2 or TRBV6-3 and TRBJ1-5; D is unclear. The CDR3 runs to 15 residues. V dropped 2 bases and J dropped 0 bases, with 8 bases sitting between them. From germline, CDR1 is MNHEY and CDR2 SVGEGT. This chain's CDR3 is CASSYRQNSNQPQHF. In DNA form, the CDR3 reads TGTGCCAGCAGTTACCGCCAGAATAGCAATCAGCCCCAGCATTTT.

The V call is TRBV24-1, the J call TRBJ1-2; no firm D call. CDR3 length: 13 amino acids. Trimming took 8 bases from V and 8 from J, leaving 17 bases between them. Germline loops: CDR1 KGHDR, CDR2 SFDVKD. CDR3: CATMSSFSYGYTF. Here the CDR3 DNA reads TGTGCCACCATGAGTTCCTTCTCTTACGGCTACACCTTC.

The CDR3 spells CASSQDLSGQWNTEAFF. In DNA form, the CDR3 reads TGTGCCAGCAGCCAAGATCTATCGGGACAGTGGAACACTGAAGCTTTCTTT. The rearrangement joins TRBV3-1 (or the pseudogene TRBV3-2) to TRBJ1-1, with 7 bases aligning to TRBD1. Per the germline V gene, CDR1 is LGHDT and CDR2 is YNNKEL (reference sequence). V gave up 0 bases and J gave up 1 base; unmatched junction bases: 8. The CDR3 loop spans 17 amino acids.

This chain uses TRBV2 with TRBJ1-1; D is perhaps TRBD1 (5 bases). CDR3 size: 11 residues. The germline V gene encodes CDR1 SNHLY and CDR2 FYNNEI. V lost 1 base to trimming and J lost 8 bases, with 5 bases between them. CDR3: CASSEGTEAFF. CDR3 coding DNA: TGTGCCAGCAGTGAAGGGACAGAAGCTTTCTTT. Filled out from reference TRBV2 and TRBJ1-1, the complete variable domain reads EPEVTQTPSHQVTQMGQEVILRCVPISNHLYFYWYRQILGQKVEFLVSFYNNEISEKSEIFDDQFSVERPDGSNFTLKIRSTKLEDSAMYFCASSEGTEAFFGQGTRLTVV.

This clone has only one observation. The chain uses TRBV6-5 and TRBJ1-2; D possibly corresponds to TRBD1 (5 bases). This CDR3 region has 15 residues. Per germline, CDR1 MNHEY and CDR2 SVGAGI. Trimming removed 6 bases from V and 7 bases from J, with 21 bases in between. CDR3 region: CASSLKGDSAAGYTF. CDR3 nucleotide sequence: TGTGCCAGCAGCCTTAAAGGGGATTCTGCGGCTGGCTACACCTTC.

The CDR3 here is CASSQQGGVTGELFF. The CDR3 DNA reads as TGCGCCAGCAGCCAGCAGGGGGGCGTTACCGGGGAGCTGTTTTTT. This chain links TRBV4-1 with TRBJ2-2, with a possible D match to TRBD1 (7 bases). V lost 3 bases to trimming and J lost 5 bases, with 13 bases between them. The CDR3 has 15 residues. The germline gives CDR1 MGHRA, CDR2 YSYEKL.

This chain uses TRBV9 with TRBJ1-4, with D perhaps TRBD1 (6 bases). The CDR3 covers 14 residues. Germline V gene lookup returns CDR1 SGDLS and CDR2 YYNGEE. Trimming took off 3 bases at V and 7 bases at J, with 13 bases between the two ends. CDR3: CASSARGQREKLFF. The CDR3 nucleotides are TGTGCCAGCAGCGCGCGAGGACAGCGTGAAAAACTGTTTTTT.

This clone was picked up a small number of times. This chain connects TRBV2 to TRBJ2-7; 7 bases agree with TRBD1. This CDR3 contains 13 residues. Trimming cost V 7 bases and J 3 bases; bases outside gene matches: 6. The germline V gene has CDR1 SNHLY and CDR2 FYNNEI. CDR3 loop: CASNRQGSYEQYF. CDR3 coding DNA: TGTGCCAGCAACCGACAGGGAAGCTACGAGCAGTACTTC.

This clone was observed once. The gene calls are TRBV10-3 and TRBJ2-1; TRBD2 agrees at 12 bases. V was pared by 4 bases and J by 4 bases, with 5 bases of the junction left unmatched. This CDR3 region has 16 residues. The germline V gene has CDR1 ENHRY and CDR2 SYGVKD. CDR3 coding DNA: TGTGCCATCAGTGGGACGACTAGCGGGGGTTACAATGAGCAGTTCTTC. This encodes CAISGTTSGGYNEQFF.

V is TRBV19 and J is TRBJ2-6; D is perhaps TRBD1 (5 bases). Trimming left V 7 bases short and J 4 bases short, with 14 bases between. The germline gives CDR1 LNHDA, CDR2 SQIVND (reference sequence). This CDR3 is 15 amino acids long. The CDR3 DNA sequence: TGTGCCAGTACCCTTCAGGGTTTCGGGGCCAACGTCCTGACTTTC. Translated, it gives CASTLQGFGANVLTF. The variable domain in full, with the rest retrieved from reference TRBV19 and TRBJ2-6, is DGGITQSPKYLFRKEGQNVTLSCEQNLNHDAMYWYRQDPGQGLRLIYYSQIVNDFQKGDIAEGYSVSREKKESFPLTVTSAQKNPTAFYLCASTLQGFGANVLTFGAGSRLTVL.

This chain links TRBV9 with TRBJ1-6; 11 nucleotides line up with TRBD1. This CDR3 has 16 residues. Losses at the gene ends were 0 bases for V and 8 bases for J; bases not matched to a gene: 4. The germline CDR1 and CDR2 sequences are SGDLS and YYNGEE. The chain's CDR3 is CASSVVMGQGDSPLHF. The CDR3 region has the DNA TGTGCCAGCAGCGTAGTAATGGGACAGGGGGATTCACCCCTCCACTTT.